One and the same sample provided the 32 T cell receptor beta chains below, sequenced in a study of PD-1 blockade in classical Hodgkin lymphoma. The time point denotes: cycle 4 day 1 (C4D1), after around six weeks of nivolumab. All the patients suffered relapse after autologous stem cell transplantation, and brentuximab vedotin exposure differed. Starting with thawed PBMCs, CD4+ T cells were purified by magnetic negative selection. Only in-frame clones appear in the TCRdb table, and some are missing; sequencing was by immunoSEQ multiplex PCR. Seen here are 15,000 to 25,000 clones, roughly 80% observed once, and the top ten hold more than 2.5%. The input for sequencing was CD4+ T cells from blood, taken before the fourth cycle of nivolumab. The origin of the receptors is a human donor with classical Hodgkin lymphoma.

CDR3 sequence reads: CASSPGPTDQETQYF. CDR3 nucleotide sequence: TGTGCCAGCAGCCCAGGACCTACCGACCAAGAGACCCAGTACTTC. This rearrangement joins TRBV5-6 to TRBJ2-5; D is unclear. Germline CDR1 reads SGHDT; CDR2 reads YYEEEE. The CDR3 has 15 residues. Trimming pared 4 bases from V and 0 bases from J, leaving 13 bases between.

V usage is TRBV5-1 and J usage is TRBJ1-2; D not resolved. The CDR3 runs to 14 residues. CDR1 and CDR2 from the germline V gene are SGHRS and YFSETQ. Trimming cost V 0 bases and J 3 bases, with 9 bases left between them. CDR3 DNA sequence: TGCGCCAGCAGCTTGGATGGGCTAGACTATGGCTACACCTTC. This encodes CASSLDGLDYGYTF.

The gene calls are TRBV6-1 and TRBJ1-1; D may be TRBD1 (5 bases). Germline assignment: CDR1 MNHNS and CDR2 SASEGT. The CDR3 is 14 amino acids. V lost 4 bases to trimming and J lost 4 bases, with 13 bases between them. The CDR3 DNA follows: TGTGCCAGCAGTGTTAGGGGAGATTTCACTGAAGCTTTCTTT. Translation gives CASSVRGDFTEAFF.

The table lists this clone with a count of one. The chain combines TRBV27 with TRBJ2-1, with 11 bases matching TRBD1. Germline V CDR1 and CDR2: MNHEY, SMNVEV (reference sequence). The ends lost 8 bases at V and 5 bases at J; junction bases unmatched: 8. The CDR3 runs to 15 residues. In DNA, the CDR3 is TGTGCCAGCGGCTTGGACAGGGGGCCCCACAATGAGCAGTTCTTC. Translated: CASGLDRGPHNEQFF.

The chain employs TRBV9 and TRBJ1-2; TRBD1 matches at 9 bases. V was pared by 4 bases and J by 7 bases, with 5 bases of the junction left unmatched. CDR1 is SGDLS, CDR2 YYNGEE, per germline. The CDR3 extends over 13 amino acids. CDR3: CASSKGQGGGYTF. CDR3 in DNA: TGTGCCAGCAGCAAGGGACAGGGCGGTGGCTACACCTTC.

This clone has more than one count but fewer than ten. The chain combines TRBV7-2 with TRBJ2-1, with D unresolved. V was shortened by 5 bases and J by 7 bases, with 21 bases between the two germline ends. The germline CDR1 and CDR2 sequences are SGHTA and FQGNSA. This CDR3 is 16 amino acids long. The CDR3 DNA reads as TGTGCCAGCAGCGTAATCCGCGCCTACCTGGGAAATGAGCAGTTCTTC. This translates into CASSVIRAYLGNEQFF. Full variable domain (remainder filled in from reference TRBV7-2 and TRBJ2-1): GAGVSQSPSNKVTEKGKDVELRCDPISGHTALYWYRQSLGQGLEFLIYFQGNSAPDKSGLPSDRFSAERTGGSVSTLTIQRTQQEDSAVYLCASSVIRAYLGNEQFFGPGTRLTVL.

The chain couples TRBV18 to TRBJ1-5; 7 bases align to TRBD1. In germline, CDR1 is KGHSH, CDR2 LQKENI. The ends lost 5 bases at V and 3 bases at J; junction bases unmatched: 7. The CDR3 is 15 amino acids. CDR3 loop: CASSEWGTANQPQHF. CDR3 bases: TGTGCCAGCTCAGAGTGGGGGACAGCCAATCAGCCCCAGCATTTT. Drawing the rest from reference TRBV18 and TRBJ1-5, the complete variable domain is NAGVMQNPRHLVRRRGQEARLRCSPMKGHSHVYWYRQLPEEGLKFMVYLQKENIIDESGMPKERFSAEFPKEGPSILRIQQVVRGDSAAYFCASSEWGTANQPQHFGDGTRLSIL.

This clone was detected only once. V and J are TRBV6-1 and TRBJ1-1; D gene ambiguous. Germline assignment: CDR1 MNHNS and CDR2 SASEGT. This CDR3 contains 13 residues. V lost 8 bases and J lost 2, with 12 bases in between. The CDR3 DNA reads TGTGCCAGCTCGAGAGGAGTCAACACTGAAGCTTTCTTT. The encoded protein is CASSRGVNTEAFF.

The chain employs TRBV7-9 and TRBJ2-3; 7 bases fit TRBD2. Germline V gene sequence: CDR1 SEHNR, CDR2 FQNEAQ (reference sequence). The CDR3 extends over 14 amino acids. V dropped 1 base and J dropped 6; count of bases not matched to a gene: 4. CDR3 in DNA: TGTGCCAGCAGCTTAGATCTGGGGGGGGATACGCAGTATTTT. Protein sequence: CASSLDLGGDTQYF.

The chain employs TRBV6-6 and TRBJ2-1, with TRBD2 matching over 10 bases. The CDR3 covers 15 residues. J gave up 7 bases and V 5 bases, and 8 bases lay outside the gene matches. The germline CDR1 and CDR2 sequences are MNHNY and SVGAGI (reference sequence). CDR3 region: CASSNLAGVLNEQFF. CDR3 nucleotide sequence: TGTGCCAGCAGTAACCTAGCGGGAGTTCTGAATGAGCAGTTCTTC.

In DNA, the CDR3 is TGTGCCATCAGTGAGGCCCCCGTGGGAGTAGGGGCGAACACTGAAGCTTTCTTT. It yields the protein CAISEAPVGVGANTEAFF. The rearrangement links TRBV10-3 to TRBJ1-1; D is possibly TRBD1 (5 bases). CDR1 and CDR2 from the germline V gene are ENHRY and SYGVKD. Trimming shortened V by 2 bases and J by 1 base, and 20 bases separated the two germline ends. CDR3 length: 18 amino acids.

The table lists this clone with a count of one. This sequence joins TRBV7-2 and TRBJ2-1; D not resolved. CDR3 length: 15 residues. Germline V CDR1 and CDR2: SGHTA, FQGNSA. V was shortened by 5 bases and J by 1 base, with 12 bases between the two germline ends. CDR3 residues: CASSPAGPSYNEQFF. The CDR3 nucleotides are TGTGCCAGCAGCCCTGCTGGCCCTTCCTACAATGAGCAGTTCTTC.

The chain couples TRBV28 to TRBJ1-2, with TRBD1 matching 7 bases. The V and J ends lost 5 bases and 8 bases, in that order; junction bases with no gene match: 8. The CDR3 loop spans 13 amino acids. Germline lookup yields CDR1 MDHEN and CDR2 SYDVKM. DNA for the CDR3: TGTGCCAGCAGTCTAGACAGGGCGGGAGGCTACACCTTC. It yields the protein CASSLDRAGGYTF.

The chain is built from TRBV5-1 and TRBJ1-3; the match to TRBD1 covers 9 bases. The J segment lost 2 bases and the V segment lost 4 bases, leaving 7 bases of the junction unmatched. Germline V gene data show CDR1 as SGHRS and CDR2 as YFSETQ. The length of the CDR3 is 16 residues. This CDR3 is CASSVTGGFAGNTIYF. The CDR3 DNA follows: TGCGCCAGCAGCGTAACAGGGGGCTTCGCTGGAAACACCATATATTTT.

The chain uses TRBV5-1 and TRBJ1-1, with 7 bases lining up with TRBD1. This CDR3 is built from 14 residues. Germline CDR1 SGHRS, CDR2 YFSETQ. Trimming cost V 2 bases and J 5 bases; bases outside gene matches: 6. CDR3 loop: CASSLDQGGTEAFF. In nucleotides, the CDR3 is TGCGCCAGCAGCTTAGATCAGGGGGGGACTGAAGCTTTCTTT.

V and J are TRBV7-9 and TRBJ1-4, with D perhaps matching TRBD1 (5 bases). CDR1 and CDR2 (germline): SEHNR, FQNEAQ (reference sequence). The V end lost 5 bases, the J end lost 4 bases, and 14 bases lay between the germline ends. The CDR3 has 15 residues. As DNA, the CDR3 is TGTGCCAGCAGCCGCGGGGCAGGTGATAATGAAAAACTGTTTTTT. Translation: CASSRGAGDNEKLFF.

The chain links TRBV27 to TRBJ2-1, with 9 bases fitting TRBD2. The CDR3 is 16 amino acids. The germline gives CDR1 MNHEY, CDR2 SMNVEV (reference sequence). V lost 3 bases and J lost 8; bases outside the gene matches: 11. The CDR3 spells CASSFVAGVGGDEQFF. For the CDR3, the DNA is TGTGCCAGCAGTTTCGTAGCGGGAGTTGGTGGCGATGAGCAGTTCTTC.

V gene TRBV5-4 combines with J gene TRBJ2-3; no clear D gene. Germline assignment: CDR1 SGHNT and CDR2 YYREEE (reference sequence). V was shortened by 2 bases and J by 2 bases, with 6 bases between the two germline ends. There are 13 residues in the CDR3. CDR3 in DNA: TGTGCCAGCAGCTTCCCCTTCACAGATACGCAGTATTTT. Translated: CASSFPFTDTQYF.

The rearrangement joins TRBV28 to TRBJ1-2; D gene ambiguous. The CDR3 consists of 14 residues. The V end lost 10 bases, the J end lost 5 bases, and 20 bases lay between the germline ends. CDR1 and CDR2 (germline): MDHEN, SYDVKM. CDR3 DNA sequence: TGTGCCACCACGGATGTCGGAGGCGGATATGGCTACACCTTC. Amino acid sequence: CATTDVGGGYGYTF.

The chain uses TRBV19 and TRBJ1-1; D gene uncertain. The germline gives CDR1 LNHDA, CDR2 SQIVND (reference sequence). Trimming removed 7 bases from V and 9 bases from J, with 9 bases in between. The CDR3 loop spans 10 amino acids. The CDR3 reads CASTVGQAFF. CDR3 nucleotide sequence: TGTGCCAGTACCGTGGGCCAAGCTTTCTTT.

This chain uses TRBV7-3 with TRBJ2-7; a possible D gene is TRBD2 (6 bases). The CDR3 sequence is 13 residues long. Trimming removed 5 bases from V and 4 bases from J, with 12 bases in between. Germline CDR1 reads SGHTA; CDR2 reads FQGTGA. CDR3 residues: CASSPGLTYEQYF. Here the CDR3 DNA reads TGTGCCAGCAGCCCGGGACTGACATACGAGCAGTACTTC.

The CDR3 is CASSLVWREISGANVLTF. The CDR3 DNA sequence: TGTGCCAGCAGCTTGGTTTGGCGGGAGATCTCTGGGGCCAACGTCCTGACTTTC. The genes are TRBV5-6 and TRBJ2-6; 7 bases agree with TRBD2. The CDR3 spans 18 residues. Germline lookup yields CDR1 SGHDT and CDR2 YYEEEE. V lost 0 bases and J lost 0; bases outside the gene matches: 6.

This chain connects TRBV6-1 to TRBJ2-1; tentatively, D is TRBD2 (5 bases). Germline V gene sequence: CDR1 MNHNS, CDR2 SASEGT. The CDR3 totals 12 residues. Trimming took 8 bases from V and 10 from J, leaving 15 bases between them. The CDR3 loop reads CASGFPGGEQFF. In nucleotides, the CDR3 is TGTGCCAGCGGCTTCCCTGGCGGGGAGCAGTTCTTC.

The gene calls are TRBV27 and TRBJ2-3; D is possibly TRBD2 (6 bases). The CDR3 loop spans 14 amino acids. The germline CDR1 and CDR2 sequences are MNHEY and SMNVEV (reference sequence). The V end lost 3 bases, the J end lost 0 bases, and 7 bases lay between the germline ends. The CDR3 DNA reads TGTGCCAGCAGTTTCCGGGGGAGCACAGATACGCAGTATTTT. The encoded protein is CASSFRGSTDTQYF.

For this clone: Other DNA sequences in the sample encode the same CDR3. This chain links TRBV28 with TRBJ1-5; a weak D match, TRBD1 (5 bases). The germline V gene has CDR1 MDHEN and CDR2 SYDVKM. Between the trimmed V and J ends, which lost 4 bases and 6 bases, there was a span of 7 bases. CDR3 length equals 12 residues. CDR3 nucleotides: TGTGCCAGCAGTTCTGGGGGTCAGCCCCAGCATTTT. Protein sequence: CASSSGGQPQHF.

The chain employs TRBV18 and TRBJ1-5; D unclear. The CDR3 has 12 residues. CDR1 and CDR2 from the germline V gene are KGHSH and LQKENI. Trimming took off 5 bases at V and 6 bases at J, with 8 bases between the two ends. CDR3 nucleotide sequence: TGTGCCAGCTCATTACTGGGTCAGCCCCAGCATTTT. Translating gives CASSLLGQPQHF.

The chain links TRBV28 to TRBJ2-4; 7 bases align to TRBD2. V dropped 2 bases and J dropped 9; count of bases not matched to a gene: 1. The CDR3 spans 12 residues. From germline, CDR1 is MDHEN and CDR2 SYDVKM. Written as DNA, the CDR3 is TGTGCCAGCAGTTTACCGGGAGGCATTCAGTACTTC. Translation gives CASSLPGGIQYF.

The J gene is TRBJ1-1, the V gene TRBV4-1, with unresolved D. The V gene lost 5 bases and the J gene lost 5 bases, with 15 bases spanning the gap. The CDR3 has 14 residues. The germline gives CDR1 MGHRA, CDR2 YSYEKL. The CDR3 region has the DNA TGCGCCAGCAGCTCCCCAACTTCAAGGACTGAAGCTTTCTTT. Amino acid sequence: CASSSPTSRTEAFF.

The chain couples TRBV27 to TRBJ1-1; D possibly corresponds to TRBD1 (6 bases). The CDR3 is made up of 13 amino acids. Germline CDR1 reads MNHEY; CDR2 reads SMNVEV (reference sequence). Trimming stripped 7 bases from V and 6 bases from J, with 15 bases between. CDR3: CASKRGGFAEAFF. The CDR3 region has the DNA TGTGCCAGCAAAAGAGGGGGGTTTGCTGAAGCTTTCTTT.

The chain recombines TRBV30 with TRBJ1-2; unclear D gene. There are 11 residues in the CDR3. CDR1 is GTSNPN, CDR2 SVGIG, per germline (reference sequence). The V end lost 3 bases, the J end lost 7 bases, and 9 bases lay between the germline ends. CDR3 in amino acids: CAWRGSRGYTF. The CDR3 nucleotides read TGTGCCTGGAGAGGTTCTCGTGGCTACACCTTC.

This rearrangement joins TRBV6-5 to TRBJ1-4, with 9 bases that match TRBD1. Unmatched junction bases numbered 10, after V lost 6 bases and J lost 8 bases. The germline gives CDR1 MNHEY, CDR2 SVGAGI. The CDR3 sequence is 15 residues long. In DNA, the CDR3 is TGTGCCAGCAGCAGCCCGGGACAGGGAAGCGAAAAACTGTTTTTT. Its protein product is CASSSPGQGSEKLFF.

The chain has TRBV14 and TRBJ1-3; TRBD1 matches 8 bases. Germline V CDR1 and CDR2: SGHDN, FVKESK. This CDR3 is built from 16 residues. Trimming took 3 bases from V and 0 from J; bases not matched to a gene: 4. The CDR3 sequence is CASSQLGQDSGNTIYF. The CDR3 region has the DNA TGTGCCAGCAGCCAGTTGGGACAGGACTCTGGAAACACCATATATTTT.